One sample yielded the 8 T cell receptor beta chains listed below, sequenced in a study of cytomegalovirus exposure and HLA in healthy donors. PCR primers comprised 60 Vbeta and 13 Jbeta primers. Profiled with immunoSEQ multiplex PCR; TCRdb holds only in-frame clones, not every one. The sample carries about 190,000 clones, over 75% recorded once. The material sequenced was PBMCs. Receptors were obtained from a woman in her 50s in good health and CMV-seropositive.

This chain links TRBV7-8 with TRBJ1-2; weak D call: TRBD1 (5 bases). The V end was cut by 7 bases, the J end by 6 bases, with 15 bases between. Germline V gives CDR1 SGHVS, CDR2 FQNEAQ. The CDR3 sequence is 13 residues long. The CDR3 here is CASNLRGSNGYTF. CDR3 bases: TGTGCCAGCAACCTTCGGGGGAGCAATGGCTACACCTTC.

This chain uses TRBV6-1 with TRBJ2-7; 14 bases map to TRBD2. Germline loops: CDR1 MNHNS, CDR2 SASEGT. V lost 3 bases to trimming and J lost 4 bases; unmatched junction nucleotides: 2. The CDR3 loop spans 15 amino acids. The chain's CDR3 is CASSDRLAGGYEQYF. The CDR3 DNA sequence: TGTGCCAGCAGTGATAGACTAGCGGGGGGGTACGAGCAGTACTTC.

This clone is a singleton in its sample. The chain couples TRBV18 to TRBJ2-7, with D tentatively TRBD1 (6 bases). Trimming took 1 base from V and 5 from J, leaving 9 bases between them. The CDR3 is 13 amino acids. Germline V gene data show CDR1 as KGHSH and CDR2 as LQKENI. CDR3 residues: CASSPRAGDEQYF. CDR3 coding DNA: TGTGCCAGCTCACCACGGGCAGGGGACGAGCAGTACTTC.

This chain joins TRBV29-1 and TRBJ1-2; weak D call: TRBD1 (6 bases). The CDR3 extends over 12 amino acids. V was trimmed by 0 bases and J by 4 bases, leaving 6 bases between them. The germline CDR1 and CDR2 sequences are SQVTM and ANQGSEA. CDR3 sequence: CSVEDRGYGYTF. In DNA, the CDR3 is TGCAGCGTTGAAGACAGGGGCTATGGCTACACCTTC. Looking up the rest from reference TRBV29-1 and TRBJ1-2 gives the full variable domain: SAVISQKPSRDICQRGTSLTIQCQVDSQVTMMFWYRQQPGQSLTLIATANQGSEATYESGFVIDKFPISRPNLTFSTLTVSNMSPEDSSIYLCSVEDRGYGYTFGSGTRLTVV.

The chain links TRBV6-6 to TRBJ1-6; perhaps TRBD1 as D (6 bases). Germline assignment: CDR1 MNHNY and CDR2 SVGAGI (reference sequence). V gave up 5 bases and J gave up 6 bases, with 8 bases separating them. CDR3 size: 13 residues. The CDR3 loop reads CASSDRSNSPLHF. The CDR3 DNA is TGTGCCAGCAGTGACAGGAGTAATTCACCCCTCCACTTT.

CDR3 in DNA: TGTGCCAGCAGCCCTTCGGACAGGGTCTATGGCTACACCTTC. Amino acids: CASSPSDRVYGYTF. This chain links TRBV28 with TRBJ1-2; 8 bases align to TRBD1. The junction had 7 bases not matched to a gene; V was cut back by 6 bases and J by 4 bases. This CDR3 contains 14 residues. Germline V gives CDR1 MDHEN, CDR2 SYDVKM.

The chain combines TRBV4-1 with TRBJ2-5; the match to TRBD2 covers 11 bases. Germline CDR1 reads MGHRA; CDR2 reads YSYEKL. J was trimmed by 1 base and V by 4 bases; bases with no gene match: 5. The CDR3 spans 16 residues. CDR3 nucleotide sequence: TGCGCCAGCAGCCTCTCTAGCGGGGGGTCCCAAGAGACCCAGTACTTC. As protein: CASSLSSGGSQETQYF.

The rearrangement links TRBV5-1 to TRBJ1-1; weak D call: TRBD1 (6 bases). The CDR3 has 12 amino acids. Germline V CDR1 and CDR2: SGHRS, YFSETQ. Deletions cut 0 bases from V and 8 bases from J, with 8 bases between. CDR3 bases: TGCGCCAGCAGCTTGGCCCAGGGGGAAGCTTTCTTT. This sequence encodes CASSLAQGEAFF.